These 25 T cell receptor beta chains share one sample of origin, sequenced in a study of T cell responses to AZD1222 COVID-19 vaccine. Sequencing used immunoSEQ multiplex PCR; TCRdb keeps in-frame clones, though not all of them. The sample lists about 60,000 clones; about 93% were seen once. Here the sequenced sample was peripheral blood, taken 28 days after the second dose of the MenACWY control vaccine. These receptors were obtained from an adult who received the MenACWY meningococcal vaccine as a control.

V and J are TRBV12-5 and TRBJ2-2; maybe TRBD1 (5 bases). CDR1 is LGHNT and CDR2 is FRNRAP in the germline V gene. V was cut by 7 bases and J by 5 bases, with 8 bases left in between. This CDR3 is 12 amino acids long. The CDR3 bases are TGTGCTAGTGTTGACAGAACCGGGGAGCTGTTTTTT. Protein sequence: CASVDRTGELFF.

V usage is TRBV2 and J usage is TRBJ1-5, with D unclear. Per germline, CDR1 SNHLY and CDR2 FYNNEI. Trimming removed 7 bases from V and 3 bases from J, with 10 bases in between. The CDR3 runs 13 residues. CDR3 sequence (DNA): TGTGCCAGCAATTTAGATTACAATCAGCCCCAGCATTTT. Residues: CASNLDYNQPQHF. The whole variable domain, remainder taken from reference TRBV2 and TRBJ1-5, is EPEVTQTPSHQVTQMGQEVILRCVPISNHLYFYWYRQILGQKVEFLVSFYNNEISEKSEIFDDQFSVERPDGSNFTLKIRSTKLEDSAMYFCASNLDYNQPQHFGDGTRLSIL.

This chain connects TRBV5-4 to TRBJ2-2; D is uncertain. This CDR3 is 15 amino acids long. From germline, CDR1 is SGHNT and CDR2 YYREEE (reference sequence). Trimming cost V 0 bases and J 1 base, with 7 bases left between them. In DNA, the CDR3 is TGTGCCAGCAGCTTGGTGGGGTTGAACACCGGGGAGCTGTTTTTT. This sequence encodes CASSLVGLNTGELFF.

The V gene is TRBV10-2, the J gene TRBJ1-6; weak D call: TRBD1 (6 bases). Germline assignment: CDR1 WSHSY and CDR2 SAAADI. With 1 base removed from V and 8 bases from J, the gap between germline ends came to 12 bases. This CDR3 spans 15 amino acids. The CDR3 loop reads CASSELGGRDSPLHF. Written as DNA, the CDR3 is TGCGCCAGCAGTGAGTTAGGGGGGCGAGATTCACCCCTCCACTTT.

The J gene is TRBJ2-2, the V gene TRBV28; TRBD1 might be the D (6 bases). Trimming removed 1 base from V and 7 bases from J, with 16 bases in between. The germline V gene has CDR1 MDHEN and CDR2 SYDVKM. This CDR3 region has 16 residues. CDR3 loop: CASSLSPDSLLGELFF. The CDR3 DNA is TGTGCCAGCAGTTTATCCCCGGACAGTCTGCTCGGGGAGCTGTTTTTT.

The DNA of the CDR3 is TGTGCCAGCAGCGGCGGACTAGAGGCAGATACGCAGTATTTT. Residues: CASSGGLEADTQYF. The chain uses TRBV5-4 and TRBJ2-3; 7 bases align to TRBD2. From germline, CDR1 is SGHNT and CDR2 YYREEE (reference sequence). CDR3 length: 14 residues. The V gene end was trimmed by 4 bases and the J gene end by 4 bases; junction bases not matched to a gene: 6.

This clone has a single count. CDR3 sequence: CSVEGEGEQYF. The CDR3 DNA sequence: TGCAGCGTTGAGGGGGAGGGCGAGCAGTACTTC. The chain combines TRBV29-1 with TRBJ2-7; 7 nucleotides match TRBD2. Germline V gene lookup returns CDR1 SQVTM and CDR2 ANQGSEA. The CDR3 spans 11 residues. J lost 6 bases, V lost 3 bases, and 2 bases had no gene match.

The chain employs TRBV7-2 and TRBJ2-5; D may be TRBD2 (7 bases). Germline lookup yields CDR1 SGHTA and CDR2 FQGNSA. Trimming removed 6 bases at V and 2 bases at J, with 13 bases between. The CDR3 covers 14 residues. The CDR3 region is CASSYREGQETQYF. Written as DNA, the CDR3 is TGTGCCAGCAGTTACAGGGAGGGTCAAGAGACCCAGTACTTC.

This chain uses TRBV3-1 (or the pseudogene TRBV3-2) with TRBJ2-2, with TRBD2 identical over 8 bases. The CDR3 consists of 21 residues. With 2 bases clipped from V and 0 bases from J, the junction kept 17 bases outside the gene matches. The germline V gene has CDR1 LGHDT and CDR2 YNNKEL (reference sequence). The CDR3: CASSQSPLTSGPPSNTGELFF. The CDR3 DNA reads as TGTGCCAGCAGCCAAAGCCCTTTAACTAGCGGTCCTCCCTCGAACACCGGGGAGCTGTTTTTT.

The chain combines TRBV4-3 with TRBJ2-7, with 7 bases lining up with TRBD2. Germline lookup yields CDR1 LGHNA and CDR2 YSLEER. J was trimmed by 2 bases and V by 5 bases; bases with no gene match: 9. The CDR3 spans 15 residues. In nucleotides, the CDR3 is TGCGCCAGCAGCAGATCAGCGGGGTCCCCCTACGAGCAGTACTTC. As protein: CASSRSAGSPYEQYF.

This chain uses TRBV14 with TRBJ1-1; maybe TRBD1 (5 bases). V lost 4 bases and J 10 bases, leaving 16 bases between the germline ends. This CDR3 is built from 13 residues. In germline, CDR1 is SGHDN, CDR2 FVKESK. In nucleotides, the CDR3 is TGTGCCAGCAGCCGAGGTGGGGGAAGGGTAGCTTTCTTT. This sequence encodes CASSRGGGRVAFF.

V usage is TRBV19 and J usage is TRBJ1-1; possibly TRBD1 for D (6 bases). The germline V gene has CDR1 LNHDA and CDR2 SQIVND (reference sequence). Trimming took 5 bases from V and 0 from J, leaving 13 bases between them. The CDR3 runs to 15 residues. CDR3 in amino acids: CASSPGDTVNTEAFF. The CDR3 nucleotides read TGTGCCAGTAGTCCAGGGGATACGGTGAACACTGAAGCTTTCTTT.

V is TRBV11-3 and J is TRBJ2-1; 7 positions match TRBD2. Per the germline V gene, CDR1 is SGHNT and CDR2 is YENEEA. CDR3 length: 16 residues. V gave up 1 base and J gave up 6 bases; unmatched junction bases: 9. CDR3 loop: CASSLAAGEASNEQFF. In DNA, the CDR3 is TGTGCCAGCAGCTTAGCTGCGGGAGAGGCCTCCAATGAGCAGTTCTTC.

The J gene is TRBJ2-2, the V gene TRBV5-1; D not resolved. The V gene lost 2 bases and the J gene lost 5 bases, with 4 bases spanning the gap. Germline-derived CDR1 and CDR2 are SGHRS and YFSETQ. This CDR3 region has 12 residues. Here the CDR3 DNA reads TGCGCCAGCAGCTTAGAAACCGGGGAGCTGTTTTTT. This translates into CASSLETGELFF.

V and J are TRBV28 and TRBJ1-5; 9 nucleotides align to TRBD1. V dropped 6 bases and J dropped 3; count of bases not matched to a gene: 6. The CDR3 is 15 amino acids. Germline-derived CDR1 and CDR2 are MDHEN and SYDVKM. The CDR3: CASRMGQGPNQPQHF. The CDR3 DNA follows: TGTGCCAGCAGGATGGGACAGGGCCCCAATCAGCCCCAGCATTTT.

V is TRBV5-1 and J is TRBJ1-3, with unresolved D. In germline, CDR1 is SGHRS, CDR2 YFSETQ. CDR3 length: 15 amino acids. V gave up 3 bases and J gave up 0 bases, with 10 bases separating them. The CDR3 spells CASSSGISSGNTIYF. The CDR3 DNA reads TGCGCCAGCAGCTCCGGGATTAGCTCTGGAAACACCATATATTTT. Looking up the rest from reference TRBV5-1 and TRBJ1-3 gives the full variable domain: KAGVTQTPRYLIKTRGQQVTLSCSPISGHRSVSWYQQTPGQGLQFLFEYFSETQRNKGNFPGRFSGRQFSNSRSEMNVSTLELGDSALYLCASSSGISSGNTIYFGEGSWLTVV.

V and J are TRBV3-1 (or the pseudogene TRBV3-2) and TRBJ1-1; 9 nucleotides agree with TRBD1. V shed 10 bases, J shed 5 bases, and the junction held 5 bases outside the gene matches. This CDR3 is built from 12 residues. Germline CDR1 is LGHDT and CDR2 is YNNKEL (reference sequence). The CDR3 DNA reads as TGTGCCACTGGGGGGACAGGGACTGAAGCTTTCTTT. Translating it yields CATGGTGTEAFF.

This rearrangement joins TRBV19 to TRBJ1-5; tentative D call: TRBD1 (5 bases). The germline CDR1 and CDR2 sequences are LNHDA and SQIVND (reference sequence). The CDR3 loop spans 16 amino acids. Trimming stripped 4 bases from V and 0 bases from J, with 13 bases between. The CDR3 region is CASSRGGSNSNQPQHF. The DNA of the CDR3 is TGTGCCAGTAGTAGGGGCGGCTCTAATAGCAATCAGCCCCAGCATTTT. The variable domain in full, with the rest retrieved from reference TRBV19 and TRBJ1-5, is DGGITQSPKYLFRKEGQNVTLSCEQNLNHDAMYWYRQDPGQGLRLIYYSQIVNDFQKGDIAEGYSVSREKKESFPLTVTSAQKNPTAFYLCASSRGGSNSNQPQHFGDGTRLSIL.

In nucleotides, the CDR3 is TGTGCCAGCAGCCCGGGACTAGCGCCCTACGAGCAGTACTTC. This encodes CASSPGLAPYEQYF. The chain uses TRBV14 and TRBJ2-7; the match to TRBD2 covers 10 bases. Looked up from germline, CDR1 is SGHDN and CDR2 is FVKESK. Trimming cost V 4 bases and J 2 bases; bases outside gene matches: 2. This CDR3 comprises 14 residues.

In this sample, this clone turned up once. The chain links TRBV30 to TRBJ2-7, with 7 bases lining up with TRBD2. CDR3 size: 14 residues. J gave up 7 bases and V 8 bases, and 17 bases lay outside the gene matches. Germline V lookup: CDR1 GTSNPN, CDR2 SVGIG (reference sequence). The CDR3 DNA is TGTGCCGGGGAGGGCGGCGGGAGCCCCGGGGAGCAGTACTTC. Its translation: CAGEGGGSPGEQYF.

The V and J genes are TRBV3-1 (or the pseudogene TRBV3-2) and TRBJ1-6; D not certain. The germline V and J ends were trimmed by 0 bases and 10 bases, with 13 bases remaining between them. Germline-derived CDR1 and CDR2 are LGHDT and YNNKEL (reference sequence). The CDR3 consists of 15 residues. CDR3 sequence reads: CASSQEAGFGSPLHF. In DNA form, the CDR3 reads TGTGCCAGCAGCCAAGAGGCCGGGTTCGGATCACCCCTCCACTTT.

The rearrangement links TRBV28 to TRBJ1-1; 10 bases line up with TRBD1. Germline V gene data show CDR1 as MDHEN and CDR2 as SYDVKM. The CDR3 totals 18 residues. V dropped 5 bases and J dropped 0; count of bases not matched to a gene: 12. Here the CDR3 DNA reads TGTGCCAGCAGTCCTATACCGACAGGGGGCGTAGTGAACACTGAAGCTTTCTTT. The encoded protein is CASSPIPTGGVVNTEAFF.

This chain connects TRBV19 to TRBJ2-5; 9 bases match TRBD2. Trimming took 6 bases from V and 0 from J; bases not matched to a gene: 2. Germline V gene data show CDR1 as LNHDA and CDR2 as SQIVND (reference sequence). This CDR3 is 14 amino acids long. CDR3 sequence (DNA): TGTGCCAGTAGGACTAGCGGCAACCAAGAGACCCAGTACTTC. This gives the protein CASRTSGNQETQYF.

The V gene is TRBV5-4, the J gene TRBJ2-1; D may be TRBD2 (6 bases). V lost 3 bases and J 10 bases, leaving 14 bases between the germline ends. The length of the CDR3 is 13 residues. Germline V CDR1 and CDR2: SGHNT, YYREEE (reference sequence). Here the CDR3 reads CASSSVGGSEQFF. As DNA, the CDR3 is TGTGCCAGCAGCTCGGTCGGGGGAAGCGAGCAGTTCTTC.

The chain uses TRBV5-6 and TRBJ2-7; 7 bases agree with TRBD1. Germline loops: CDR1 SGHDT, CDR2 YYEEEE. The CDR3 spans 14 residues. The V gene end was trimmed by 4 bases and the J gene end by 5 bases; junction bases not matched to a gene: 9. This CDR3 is CASSKTGDKDEQYF. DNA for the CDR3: TGTGCCAGCAGCAAAACAGGGGATAAGGACGAGCAGTACTTC.